The 8 T cell receptor beta chains below come from one sample, sequenced in a study of neoadjuvant anti-PD-1 for oral cavity cancer. TCRdb keeps only in-frame clones here, not all; method: immunoSEQ multiplex PCR. Altogether 10,000 to 15,000 clones are present, around 60% being singletons, with the ten largest covering roughly an eighth. The source material was tumor tissue, sampled before nivolumab (anti-PD-1) treatment. These receptors were taken from a person aged 40-85 years with oral cavity squamous cell carcinoma.

This clone turned up a few times. The chain joins TRBV9 to TRBJ2-5, with a weak D call TRBD2 (5 bases). Between the trimmed V and J ends, which lost 4 bases and 1 base, there was a span of 20 bases. This CDR3 comprises 17 residues. Per the germline V gene, CDR1 is SGDLS and CDR2 is YYNGEE. The chain's CDR3 is CASSPGLLGVSQETQYF. The DNA for the CDR3 is TGTGCCAGCAGCCCAGGTTTGCTGGGAGTCAGCCAAGAGACCCAGTACTTC.

The gene calls are TRBV6-1 and TRBJ1-5; perhaps TRBD1 as D (6 bases). V dropped 7 bases and J dropped 1 base, with 14 bases sitting between them. The CDR3 totals 15 residues. In germline, CDR1 is MNHNS, CDR2 SASEGT. The chain's CDR3 is CASIFDQGSNQPQHF. The DNA of the CDR3 is TGTGCCAGCATCTTCGACCAGGGGAGCAATCAGCCCCAGCATTTT.

The gene calls are TRBV7-2 and TRBJ2-2; TRBD2 aligns across 7 bases. The length of the CDR3 is 16 residues. With 2 bases clipped from V and 2 bases from J, the junction kept 5 bases outside the gene matches. Germline CDR1 SGHTA, CDR2 FQGNSA. CDR3 sequence reads: CASSLLASGNTGELFF. The CDR3, as DNA: TGTGCCAGCAGCTTATTGGCTAGCGGTAACACCGGGGAGCTGTTTTTT.

The rearrangement uses TRBV10-1 and TRBJ2-2, with 7 bases fitting TRBD2. V lost 2 bases, J lost 0 bases, and 3 bases stayed unmatched. This CDR3 is built from 16 residues. Germline V gives CDR1 WNHNN, CDR2 SYGVQD (reference sequence). This chain's CDR3 is CASSEIAGANTGELFF. CDR3 nucleotide sequence: TGCGCCAGCAGTGAGATCGCGGGAGCGAACACCGGGGAGCTGTTTTTT.

This clone was picked up a small number of times. The V gene is TRBV5-8, the J gene TRBJ1-4; perhaps TRBD1 as D (6 bases). Trimming cost V 4 bases and J 3 bases, with 19 bases left between them. The CDR3 is 17 residues long. CDR1 and CDR2 (germline): SGHTS, YDEGEE. The CDR3 DNA reads as TGTGCCAGCAGCCTCCCGGGGGGCGATTTTGCTAATGAAAAACTGTTTTTT. This gives the protein CASSLPGGDFANEKLFF.

In its sample, this clone ranks as large. The chain is built from TRBV5-1 and TRBJ1-5; D might be TRBD1 (5 bases). Trimming removed 0 bases from V and 6 bases from J, with 10 bases in between. The germline V gene has CDR1 SGHRS and CDR2 YFSETQ. The CDR3 length is 14 residues. The CDR3 loop reads CASSLEQGGQPQHF. The CDR3 region has the DNA TGCGCCAGCAGCTTGGAGCAGGGTGGTCAGCCCCAGCATTTT.

V gene TRBV27 combines with J gene TRBJ1-1; perhaps TRBD1 as D (5 bases). Trimming cost V 5 bases and J 3 bases, with 16 bases left between them. Germline V gene lookup returns CDR1 MNHEY and CDR2 SMNVEV (reference sequence). This CDR3 spans 15 amino acids. As DNA, the CDR3 is TGTGCCAGCAGTCCCAGGGTCCTCAGGGACACTGAAGCTTTCTTT. It is translated as CASSPRVLRDTEAFF.

The J gene is TRBJ2-1, the V gene TRBV11-1, with D perhaps matching TRBD2 (5 bases). The V gene lost 3 bases and the J gene lost 1 base, with 10 bases spanning the gap. Germline CDR1 and CDR2: SGHAT and FQDESV (reference sequence). This CDR3 contains 15 residues. The CDR3 sequence is CASSLRERSYNEQFF. DNA of the CDR3: TGTGCCAGCAGCTTGAGGGAGAGGTCCTACAATGAGCAGTTCTTC.